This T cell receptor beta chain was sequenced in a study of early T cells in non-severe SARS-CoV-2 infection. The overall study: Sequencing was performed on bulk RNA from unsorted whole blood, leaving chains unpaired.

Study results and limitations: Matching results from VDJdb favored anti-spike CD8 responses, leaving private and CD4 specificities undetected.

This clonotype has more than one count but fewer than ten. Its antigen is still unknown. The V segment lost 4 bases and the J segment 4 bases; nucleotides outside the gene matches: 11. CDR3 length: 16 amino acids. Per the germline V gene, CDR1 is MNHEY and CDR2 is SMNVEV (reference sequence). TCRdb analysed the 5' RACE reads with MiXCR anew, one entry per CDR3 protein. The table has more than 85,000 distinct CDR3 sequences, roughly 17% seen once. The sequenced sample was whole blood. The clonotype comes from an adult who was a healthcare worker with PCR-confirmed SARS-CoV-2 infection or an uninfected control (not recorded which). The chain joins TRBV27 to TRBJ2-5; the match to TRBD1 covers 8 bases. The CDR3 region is CASSSNGQGFGETQYF. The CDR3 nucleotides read TGTGCCAGCAGTTCTAATGGACAGGGCTTTGGAGAGACCCAGTACTTC.